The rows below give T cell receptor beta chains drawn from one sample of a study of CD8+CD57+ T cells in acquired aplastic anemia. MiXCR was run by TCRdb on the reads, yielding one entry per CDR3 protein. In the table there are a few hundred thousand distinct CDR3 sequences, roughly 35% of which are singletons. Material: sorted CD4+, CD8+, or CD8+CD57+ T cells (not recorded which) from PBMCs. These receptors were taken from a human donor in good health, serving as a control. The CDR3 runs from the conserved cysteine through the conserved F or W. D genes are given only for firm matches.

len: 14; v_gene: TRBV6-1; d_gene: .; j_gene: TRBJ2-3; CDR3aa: CASRDYRDTDTQYF
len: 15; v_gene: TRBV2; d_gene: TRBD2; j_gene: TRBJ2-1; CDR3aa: CASSDPSGGAIEQFF
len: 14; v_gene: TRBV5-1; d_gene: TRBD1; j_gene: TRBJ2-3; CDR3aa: CASGSTGGTDTQYF
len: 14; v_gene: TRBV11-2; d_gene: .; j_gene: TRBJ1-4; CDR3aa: CASSLGGGHEKLFF
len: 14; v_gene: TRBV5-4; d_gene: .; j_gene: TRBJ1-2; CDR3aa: CASSPEATGYGYTF
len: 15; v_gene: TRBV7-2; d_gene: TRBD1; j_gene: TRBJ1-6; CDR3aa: CASSLSGTDNSPLHF
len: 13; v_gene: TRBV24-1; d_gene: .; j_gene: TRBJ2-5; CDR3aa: CATSDYLQETQYF
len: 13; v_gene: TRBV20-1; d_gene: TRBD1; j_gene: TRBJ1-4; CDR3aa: CSAHTGAYEKLFF
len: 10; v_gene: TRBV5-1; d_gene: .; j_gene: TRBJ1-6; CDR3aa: CASRISPLHF
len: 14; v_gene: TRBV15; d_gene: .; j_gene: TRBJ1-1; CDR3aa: CATSRALQGAEAFF
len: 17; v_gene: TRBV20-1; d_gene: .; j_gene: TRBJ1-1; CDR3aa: CSARDTGTSRRNTEAFF
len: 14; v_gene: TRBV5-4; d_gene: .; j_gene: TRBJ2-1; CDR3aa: CASSQQQGVNEQFF
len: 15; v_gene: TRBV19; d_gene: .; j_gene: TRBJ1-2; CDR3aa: CASSEAVEASDGYTF
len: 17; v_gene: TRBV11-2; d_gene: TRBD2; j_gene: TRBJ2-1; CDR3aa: CASSLSPSGGAYNEQFF
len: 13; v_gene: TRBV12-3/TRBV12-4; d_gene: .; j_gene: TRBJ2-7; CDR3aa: CASSLASGWEQYF
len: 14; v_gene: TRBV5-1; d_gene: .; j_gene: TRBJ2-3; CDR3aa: CASSEGGSTDTQYF
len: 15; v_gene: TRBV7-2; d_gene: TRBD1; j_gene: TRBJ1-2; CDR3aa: CASSLVPDRGLGYTF
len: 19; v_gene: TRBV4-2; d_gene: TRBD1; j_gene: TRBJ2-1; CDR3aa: CASTPYPYGTGHYYNEQFF
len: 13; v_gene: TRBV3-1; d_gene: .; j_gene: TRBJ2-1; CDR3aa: CASSQMRGSEQFF
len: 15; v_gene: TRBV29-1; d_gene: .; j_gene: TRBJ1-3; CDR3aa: CSVEVIRNYGYTIYF
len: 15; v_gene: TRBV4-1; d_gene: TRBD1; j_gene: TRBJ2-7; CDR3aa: CASSQRDRSTYEQYF
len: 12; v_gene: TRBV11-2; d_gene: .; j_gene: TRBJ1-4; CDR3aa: CASSYGREKLFF
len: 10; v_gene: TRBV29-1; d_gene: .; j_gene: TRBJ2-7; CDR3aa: CSLVLHEQYF
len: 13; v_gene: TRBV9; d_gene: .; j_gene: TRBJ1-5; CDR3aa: CASSEGRDQPQHF
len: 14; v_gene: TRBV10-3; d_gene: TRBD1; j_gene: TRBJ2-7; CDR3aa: CAIQRTGSSYEQYF
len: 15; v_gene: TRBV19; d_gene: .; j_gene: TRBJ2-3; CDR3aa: CASSLGGLSTDTQYF
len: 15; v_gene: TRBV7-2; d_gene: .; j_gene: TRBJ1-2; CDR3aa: CASSLRTLRHYGYTF
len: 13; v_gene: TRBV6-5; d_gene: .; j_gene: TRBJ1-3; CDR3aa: CASILGSGNTIYF
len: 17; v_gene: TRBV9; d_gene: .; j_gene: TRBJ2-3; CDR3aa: CASSVEFIVASTDTQYF
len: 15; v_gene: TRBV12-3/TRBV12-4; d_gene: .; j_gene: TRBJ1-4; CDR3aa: CASSLKGLGAEKLFF
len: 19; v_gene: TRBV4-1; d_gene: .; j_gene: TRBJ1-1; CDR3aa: CASSQGGWSGSRTNTEAFF
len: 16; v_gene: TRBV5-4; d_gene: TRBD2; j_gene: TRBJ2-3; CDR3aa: CAISLVLAGSTDTQYF
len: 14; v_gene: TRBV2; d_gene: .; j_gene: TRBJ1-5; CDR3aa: CASNKRGADQPQHF
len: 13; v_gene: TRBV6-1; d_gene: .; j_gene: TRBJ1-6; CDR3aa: CASSEGSFLPLHF
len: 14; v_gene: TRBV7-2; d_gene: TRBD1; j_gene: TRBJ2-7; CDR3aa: CASSVNRGSYEQYF
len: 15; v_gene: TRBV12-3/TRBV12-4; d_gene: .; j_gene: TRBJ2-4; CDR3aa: CASSFRALAKNIQYF
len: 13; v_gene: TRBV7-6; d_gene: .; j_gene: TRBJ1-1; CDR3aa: CASSTSPNTEAFF
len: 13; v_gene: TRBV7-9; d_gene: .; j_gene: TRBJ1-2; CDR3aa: CASSFGSNYGYTF
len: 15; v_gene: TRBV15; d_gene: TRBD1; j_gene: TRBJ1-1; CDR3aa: CATSRKGQGSTEAFF
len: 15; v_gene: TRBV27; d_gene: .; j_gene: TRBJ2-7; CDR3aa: CASRSRDPYAYEQYF
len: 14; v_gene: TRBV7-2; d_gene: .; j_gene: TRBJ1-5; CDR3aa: CASSLEVLNQPQHF
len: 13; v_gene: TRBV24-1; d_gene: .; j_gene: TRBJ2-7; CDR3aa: CATSESGLHEQYF
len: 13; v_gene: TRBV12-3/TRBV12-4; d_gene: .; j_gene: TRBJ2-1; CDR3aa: CASSPGRYNEQFF
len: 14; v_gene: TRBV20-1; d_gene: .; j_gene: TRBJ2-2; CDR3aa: CSARGRQNTGELFF
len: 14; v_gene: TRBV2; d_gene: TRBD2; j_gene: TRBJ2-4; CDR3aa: CASCTGLAGNIQYF
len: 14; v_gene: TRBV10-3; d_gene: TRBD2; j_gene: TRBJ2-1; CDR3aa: CAIRSGGSYNEQFF
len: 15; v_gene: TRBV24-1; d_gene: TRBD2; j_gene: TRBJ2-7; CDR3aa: CATSKGLATSYEQYF
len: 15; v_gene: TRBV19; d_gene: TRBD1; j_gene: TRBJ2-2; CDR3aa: CASSLGQGSTGELFF
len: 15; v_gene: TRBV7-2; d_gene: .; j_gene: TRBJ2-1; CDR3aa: CASSLWGAKGNEQFF
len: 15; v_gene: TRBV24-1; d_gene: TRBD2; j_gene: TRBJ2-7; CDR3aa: CATSASPLARYEQYF